This T cell receptor beta chain was sequenced during a study of CD8 T cells in Susac syndrome. Random-hexamer reverse transcription was applied to roughly 0.5 to 1 ug RNA. Across 54 Vbeta and 13 Jbeta, TCR beta CDR3 was amplified with immunoSEQ multiplex PCR. TCRdb fed the immunoSEQ multiplex PCR reads into MiXCR, producing one record per CDR3 protein. The sample carries approximately 200,000 distinct CDR3 sequences, 95% recorded once. Sequencing of TCR beta was performed on blood CD8+ and CD4+ T cells. CDR1 is SNHLY, CDR2 FYNNEI, per germline. CDR3 length equals 12 residues. With 8 bases clipped from V and 5 bases from J, the junction kept 3 bases outside the gene matches.

This sequence originates from a human donor with multiple sclerosis. This chain connects TRBV2 to TRBJ2-3, with 8 bases lining up with TRBD2. Sequencing was carried out using CD4+ T cells from PBMCs. CDR3: CASDLAGDTQYF. In DNA, the CDR3 is TGTGCCAGCGACCTAGCGGGAGATACGCAGTATTTT.